This T cell receptor (beta chain) was recovered during a study of cytomegalovirus exposure and HLA in healthy donors. Overall study results and limits: As a later analysis showed, a missense DCLRE1C variant was linked to trimming of TCR beta V- and J-genes. Earlier findings revealed that most TCR beta V segments proved productive either about 87% or about 30% of the time.

Researchers ran the PCR with 60 Vbeta and 13 Jbeta primers. Using immunoSEQ multiplex PCR, the repertoire was profiled, and TCRdb retains in-frame clones only, with some absent. This sample's table has 200,000 to 250,000 clones. Trimming cost V 5 bases and J 0 bases, with 8 bases left between them. Germline CDR1 and CDR2: MDHEN and SYDVKM. The CDR3 totals 15 residues. A remark on this clone: Its target is unknown.

Sequencing was done on a sample of PBMCs. V and J are TRBV28 and TRBJ2-6; D is unresolved. This receptor was taken from a woman between 25 and 40 years old in good health and CMV-seropositive. This CDR3 is CASSAVHSGANVLTF. The CDR3 DNA reads TGTGCCAGCAGTGCGGTCCACTCTGGGGCCAACGTCCTGACTTTC.